This entry lists 10 T cell receptor beta chains sequenced from one sample in a study of T cell responses to AZD1222 COVID-19 vaccine. Assay: immunoSEQ multiplex PCR; the TCRdb copy retains only in-frame clones and omits some. The sample yields approximately 100,000 clones, 87% seen once. The input for sequencing was peripheral blood, taken 28 days after the second AZD1222 dose. These receptors came from an adult who received the AZD1222 COVID-19 vaccine.

This chain links TRBV5-1 with TRBJ1-3; 7 nucleotides align to TRBD1. Germline values: CDR1 SGHRS, CDR2 YFSETQ. Germline trimming cut 4 bases from V and 4 bases from J; bases unmatched to any gene: 5. This CDR3 has 14 amino acids. CDR3: CASSKGATGNTIYF. CDR3 in DNA: TGCGCCAGCAGCAAGGGGGCGACCGGAAACACCATATATTTT.

The CDR3 DNA reads TGTGCCAGCAGTGAAACGGGCCACGATAGAGGCGGGGAGCTGTTTTTT. Its translation: CASSETGHDRGGELFF. The chain carries TRBV2 and TRBJ2-2; D remains ambiguous. The germline V and J ends were trimmed by 2 bases and 7 bases, with 17 bases remaining between them. The CDR3 has 16 amino acids. Germline V gene data show CDR1 as SNHLY and CDR2 as FYNNEI.

The chain couples TRBV11-2 to TRBJ2-1, with D possibly being TRBD2 (5 bases). The V and J ends lost 8 bases and 4 bases respectively, with 15 bases between them. The CDR3 totals 14 residues. The germline gives CDR1 SGHAT, CDR2 FQNNGV. The CDR3 is CASVGEGVYNEQFF. The CDR3 DNA reads as TGTGCCAGCGTGGGCGAGGGAGTATACAATGAGCAGTTCTTC.

The CDR3, as DNA: TGTGCCAGCAGCCAACTGGCTTCAACTAATGAAAAACTGTTTTTT. Translation gives CASSQLASTNEKLFF. The chain has TRBV14 and TRBJ1-4, with no clear D. V dropped 2 bases and J dropped 0 bases, with 7 bases sitting between them. Germline CDR1 SGHDN, CDR2 FVKESK. The CDR3 contains 15 residues.

The rearrangement joins TRBV19 to TRBJ1-5; TRBD1 might be the D (6 bases). The CDR3 runs to 19 residues. V lost 0 bases to trimming and J lost 10 bases, with 28 bases between them. Germline V gene data show CDR1 as LNHDA and CDR2 as SQIVND (reference sequence). CDR3 DNA sequence: TGTGCCAGTAGTATAGATCTCTACCCAGGGGCACCAACGGTCGGCCCCCAGCATTTT. Amino acids: CASSIDLYPGAPTVGPQHF.

In its sample, this clone was seen once. The chain employs TRBV28 and TRBJ1-2, with TRBD1 matching 7 bases. The CDR3 has 14 amino acids. The ends lost 6 bases at V and 6 bases at J; junction bases unmatched: 10. Germline V gives CDR1 MDHEN, CDR2 SYDVKM. CDR3 residues: CASRFLTDRDGYTF. In nucleotides, the CDR3 is TGTGCCAGCAGGTTTCTAACCGACAGGGATGGCTACACCTTC.

The gene calls are TRBV19 and TRBJ2-7, with 9 bases that match TRBD1. The V and J ends lost 2 bases and 5 bases, in that order; junction bases with no gene match: 10. There are 16 residues in the CDR3. From germline, CDR1 is LNHDA and CDR2 SQIVND (reference sequence). As DNA, the CDR3 is TGTGCCAGTAGTATACTCTTGACAGGGGGGGTCGACGAGCAGTACTTC. As protein: CASSILLTGGVDEQYF.

CDR3 DNA: TGTGCCAGCAGTGAAGCGCAAGGGACAGGGTACAATGAGCAGTTCTTC. It specifies CASSEAQGTGYNEQFF. This rearrangement joins TRBV6-1 to TRBJ2-1; TRBD1 matches 9 bases. Germline V gene sequence: CDR1 MNHNS, CDR2 SASEGT. Losses at the gene ends were 0 bases for V and 4 bases for J; bases not matched to a gene: 4. The CDR3 consists of 16 residues.

This chain links TRBV3-1 (or the pseudogene TRBV3-2) with TRBJ1-5; 7 bases line up with TRBD1. Losses at the gene ends were 3 bases for V and 5 bases for J; bases not matched to a gene: 10. This CDR3 region has 16 residues. The germline gives CDR1 LGHDT, CDR2 YNNKEL (reference sequence). CDR3 region: CASSHGGQSGDQPQHF. CDR3 nucleotide sequence: TGTGCCAGCAGCCACGGGGGACAGAGCGGGGATCAGCCCCAGCATTTT.

The CDR3 region is CASSYRTTADTQYF. Written as DNA, the CDR3 is TGTGCCAGCAGTTACCGGACTACGGCCGATACGCAGTATTTT. The chain combines TRBV6-2 or TRBV6-3 with TRBJ2-3; D might be TRBD2 (6 bases). CDR1 is MNHEY and CDR2 is SVGEGT in the germline V gene. The CDR3 has 14 amino acids. V lost 2 bases and J lost 6, with 12 bases in between.